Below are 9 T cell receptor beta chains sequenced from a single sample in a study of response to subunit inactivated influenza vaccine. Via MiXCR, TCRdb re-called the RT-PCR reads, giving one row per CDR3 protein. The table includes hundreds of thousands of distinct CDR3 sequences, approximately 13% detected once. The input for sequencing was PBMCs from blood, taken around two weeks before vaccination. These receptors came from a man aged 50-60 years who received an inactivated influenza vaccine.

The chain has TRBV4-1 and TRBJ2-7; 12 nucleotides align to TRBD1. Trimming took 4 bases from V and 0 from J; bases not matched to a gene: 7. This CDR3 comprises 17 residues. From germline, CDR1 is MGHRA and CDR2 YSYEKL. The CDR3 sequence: CASSPKGTGGPSYEQYF. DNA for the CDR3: TGCGCCAGCAGCCCGAAGGGGACAGGGGGCCCCTCCTACGAGCAGTACTTC.

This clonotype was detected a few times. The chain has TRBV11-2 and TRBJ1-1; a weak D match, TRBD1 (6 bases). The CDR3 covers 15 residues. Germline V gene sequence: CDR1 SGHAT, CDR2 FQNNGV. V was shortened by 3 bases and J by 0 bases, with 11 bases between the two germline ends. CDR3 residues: CASSFPGTLNTEAFF. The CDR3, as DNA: TGTGCCAGCAGCTTCCCCGGGACATTGAACACTGAAGCTTTCTTT.

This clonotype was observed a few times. The CDR3 spells CASRALAGYTDTQYF. The CDR3 coding sequence is TGTGCCAGCAGGGCGCTAGCGGGATATACAGATACGCAGTATTTT. The chain carries TRBV7-9 and TRBJ2-3, with TRBD2 matching over 9 bases. From germline, CDR1 is SEHNR and CDR2 FQNEAQ (reference sequence). The CDR3 spans 15 residues. The ends lost 6 bases at V and 3 bases at J; junction bases unmatched: 7.

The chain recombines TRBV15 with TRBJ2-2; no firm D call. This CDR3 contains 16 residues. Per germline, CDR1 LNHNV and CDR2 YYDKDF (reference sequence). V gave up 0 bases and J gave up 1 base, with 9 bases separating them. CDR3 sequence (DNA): TGTGCCACCAGCAGAGACACGGCCGGGAACACCGGGGAGCTGTTTTTT. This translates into CATSRDTAGNTGELFF.

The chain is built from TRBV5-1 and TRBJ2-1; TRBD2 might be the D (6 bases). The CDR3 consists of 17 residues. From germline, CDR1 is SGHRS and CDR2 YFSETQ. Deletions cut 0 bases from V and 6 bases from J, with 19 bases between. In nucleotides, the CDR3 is TGCGCCAGCAGCTTGGGGGCGGGACTCGACGGACGCAATGAGCAGTTCTTC. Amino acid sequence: CASSLGAGLDGRNEQFF.

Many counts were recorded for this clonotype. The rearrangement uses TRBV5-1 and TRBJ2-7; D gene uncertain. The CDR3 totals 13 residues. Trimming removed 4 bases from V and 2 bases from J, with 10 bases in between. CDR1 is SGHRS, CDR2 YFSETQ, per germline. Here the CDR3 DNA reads TGCGCCAGCAGCCCCGCTTGGGCCTACGAGCAGTACTTC. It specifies CASSPAWAYEQYF.

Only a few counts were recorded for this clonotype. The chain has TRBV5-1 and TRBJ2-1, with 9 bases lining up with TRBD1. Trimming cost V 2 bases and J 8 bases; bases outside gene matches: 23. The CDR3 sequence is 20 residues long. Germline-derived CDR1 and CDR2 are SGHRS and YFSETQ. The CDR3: CASSLIPPQGAPWEVDEQFF. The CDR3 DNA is TGCGCCAGCAGCTTAATACCCCCACAGGGGGCCCCGTGGGAGGTCGATGAGCAGTTCTTC.

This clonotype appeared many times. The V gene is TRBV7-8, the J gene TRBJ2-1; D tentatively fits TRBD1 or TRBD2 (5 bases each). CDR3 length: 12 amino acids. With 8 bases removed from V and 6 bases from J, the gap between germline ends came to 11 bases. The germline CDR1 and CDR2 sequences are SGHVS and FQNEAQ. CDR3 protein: CASGTLGNEQFF. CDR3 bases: TGTGCCAGCGGGACCCTGGGCAATGAGCAGTTCTTC. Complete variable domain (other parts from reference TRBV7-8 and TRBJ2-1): GAGVSQSPRYKVAKRGQDVALRCDPISGHVSLFWYQQALGQGPEFLTYFQNEAQLDKSGLPSDRFFAERPEGSVSTLKIQRTQQEDSAVYLCASGTLGNEQFFGPGTRLTVL.

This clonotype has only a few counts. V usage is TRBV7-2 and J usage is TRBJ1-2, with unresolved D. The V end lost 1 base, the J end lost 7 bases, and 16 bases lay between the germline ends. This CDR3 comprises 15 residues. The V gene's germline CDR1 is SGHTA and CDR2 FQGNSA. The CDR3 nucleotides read TGTGCCAGCAGCTTAGTGTCAGGCCCCCTGGGTGGCTACACCTTC. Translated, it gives CASSLVSGPLGGYTF.